The clone carrying this T cell receptor (beta chain) was seen many times. Its antigen is not identified. This entry belongs to a study of read filtering for tumor transcriptome and immune sequencing. Study as a whole: After DNase treatment, RNA was made into whole-transcriptome libraries.

The length of the CDR3 is 14 residues. Trimming removed 10 bases from V and 3 bases from J, with 16 bases in between. Germline V gene data show CDR1 as SGHTA and CDR2 as FQGNSA. From around 440 ng of RNA, a library with molecular barcoded alpha/delta and beta/gamma adaptors was made. A single record per CDR3 protein comes from TCRdb applying MiXCR to the reads. The sample carries about 90,000 distinct CDR3 sequences, 9% to 15% recorded once. Findings of the study overall: Sorted CD138-negative bone marrow cells were not purified T cells. Single-read clonotypes: roughly 80% of IR-seq clonotypes (about 3.5% of reads), 74.6% of RNA-seq clonotypes (around 45% of reads). IR-seq and RNA-seq agreed better without single-read clonotypes.

The sequence derives from a donor aged 40 or older with multiple myeloma. The J gene is TRBJ1-3, the V gene TRBV7-2; TRBD1 is a possible D gene (5 bases). The sequenced material came from a population of CD138-negative cells sorted from bone marrow. The CDR3 here is CATQRGVVGNTIYF. The CDR3 DNA is TGTGCCACACAGAGGGGAGTAGTTGGAAACACCATATATTTT.